This T cell receptor beta chain was captured by sequencing in a study of T cells in Graves' hyperthyroidism and ophthalmopathy. This clonotype was picked up many times. Trimming took off 3 bases at V and 4 bases at J, with 15 bases between the two ends. Germline V lookup: CDR1 LGHNA, CDR2 YNFKEQ. The CDR3 runs 16 residues. Amplification targeted TCR beta CDR3 regions from RNA transcripts. Initially, a first-round RT-PCR of the TCR CDR3 employed the HTBI primer set. From the multiplex PCR reads, TCRdb called clonotypes with MiXCR, one entry per CDR3 protein. The sample contains about 250,000 distinct CDR3 sequences, more than 20% of which appear only once.

The chain carries TRBV4-2 and TRBJ2-2; D remains ambiguous. The specimen was blood. This TCR was recovered from a woman aged 35 to 49 with Graves' ophthalmopathy. The CDR3, as DNA: TGTGCCAGCAGCCAGAGACTTTGGGATCCCACCGGGGAGCTGTTTTTT. This codes for CASSQRLWDPTGELFF.